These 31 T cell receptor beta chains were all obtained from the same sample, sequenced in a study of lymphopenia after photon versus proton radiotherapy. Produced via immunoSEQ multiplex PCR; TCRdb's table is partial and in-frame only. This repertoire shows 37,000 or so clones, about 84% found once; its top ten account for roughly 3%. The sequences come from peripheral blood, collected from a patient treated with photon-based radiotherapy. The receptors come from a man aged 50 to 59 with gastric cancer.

The CDR3 reads CAWTARSNYGYTF. CDR3 DNA sequence: TGTGCCTGGACGGCACGGAGCAACTATGGCTACACCTTC. This rearrangement joins TRBV30 to TRBJ1-2; D is ambiguous. Trimming pared 4 bases from V and 2 bases from J, leaving 11 bases between. Germline V gene data show CDR1 as GTSNPN and CDR2 as SVGIG (reference sequence). The CDR3 contains 13 residues.

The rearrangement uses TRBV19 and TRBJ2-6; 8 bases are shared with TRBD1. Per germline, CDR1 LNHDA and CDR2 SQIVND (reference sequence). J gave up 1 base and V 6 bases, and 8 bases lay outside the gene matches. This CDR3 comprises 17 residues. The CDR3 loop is CASRQGVSSSGANVLTF. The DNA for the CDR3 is TGTGCCAGTAGACAGGGGGTGTCCTCGTCTGGGGCCAACGTCCTGACTTTC.

In DNA, the CDR3 is TGCAGCGTTGAACAGACGTACGAGCAGTACTTC. This gives the protein CSVEQTYEQYF. This sequence joins TRBV29-1 and TRBJ2-7; D is unclear. Trimming cost V 2 bases and J 4 bases, with 6 bases left between them. CDR3 size: 11 residues. Germline CDR1 is SQVTM and CDR2 is ANQGSEA.

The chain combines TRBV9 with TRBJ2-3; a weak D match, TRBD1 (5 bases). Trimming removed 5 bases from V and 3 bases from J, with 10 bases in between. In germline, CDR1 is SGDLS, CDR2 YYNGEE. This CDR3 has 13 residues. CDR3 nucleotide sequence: TGTGCCAGCAGGGGGCCCGGGACAGATACGCAGTATTTT. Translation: CASRGPGTDTQYF.

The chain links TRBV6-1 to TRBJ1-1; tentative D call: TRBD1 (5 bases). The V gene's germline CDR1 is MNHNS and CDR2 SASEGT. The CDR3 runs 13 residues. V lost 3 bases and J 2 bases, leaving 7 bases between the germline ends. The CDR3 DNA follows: TGTGCCAGCAGTGAGAGGGGAAACACTGAAGCTTTCTTT. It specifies CASSERGNTEAFF.

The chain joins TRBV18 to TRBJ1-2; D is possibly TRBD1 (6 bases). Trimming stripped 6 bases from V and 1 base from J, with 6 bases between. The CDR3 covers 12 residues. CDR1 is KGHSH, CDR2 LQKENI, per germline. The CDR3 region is CASSDSNYGYTF. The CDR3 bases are TGTGCCAGCTCGGACAGTAACTATGGCTACACCTTC.

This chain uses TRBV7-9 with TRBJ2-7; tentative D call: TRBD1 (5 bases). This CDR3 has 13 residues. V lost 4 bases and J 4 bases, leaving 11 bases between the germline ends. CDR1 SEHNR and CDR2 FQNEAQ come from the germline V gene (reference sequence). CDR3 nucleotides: TGTGCCAGCAGCTCGGAGACAGCATACGAGCAGTACTTC. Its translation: CASSSETAYEQYF.

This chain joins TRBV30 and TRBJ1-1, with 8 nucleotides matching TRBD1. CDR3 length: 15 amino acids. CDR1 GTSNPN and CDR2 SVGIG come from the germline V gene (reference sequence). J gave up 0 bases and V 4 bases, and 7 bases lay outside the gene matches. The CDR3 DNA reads TGTGCCTGGATTCAGGGGGCCATGGTGAACACTGAAGCTTTCTTT. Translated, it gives CAWIQGAMVNTEAFF.

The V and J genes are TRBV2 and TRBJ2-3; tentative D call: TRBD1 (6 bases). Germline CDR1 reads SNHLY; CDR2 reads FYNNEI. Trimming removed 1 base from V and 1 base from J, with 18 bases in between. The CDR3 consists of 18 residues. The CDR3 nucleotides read TGTGCCAGCAGTGAAGTCGGCCCCAGGGGATGGGGCACAGATACGCAGTATTTT. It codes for CASSEVGPRGWGTDTQYF.

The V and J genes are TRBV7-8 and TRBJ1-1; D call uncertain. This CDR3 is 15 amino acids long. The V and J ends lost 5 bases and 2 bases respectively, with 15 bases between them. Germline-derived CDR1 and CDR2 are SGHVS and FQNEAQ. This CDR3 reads CASSPDSRLNTEAFF. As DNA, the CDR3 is TGTGCCAGCAGCCCCGATTCGCGGCTTAACACTGAAGCTTTCTTT.

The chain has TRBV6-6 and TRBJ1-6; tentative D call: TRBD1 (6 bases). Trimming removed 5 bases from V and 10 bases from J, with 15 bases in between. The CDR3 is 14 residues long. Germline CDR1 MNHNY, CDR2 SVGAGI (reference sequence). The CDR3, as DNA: TGTGCCAGCAGTCCACAGGGATACGGCTCACCCCTCCACTTT. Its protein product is CASSPQGYGSPLHF.

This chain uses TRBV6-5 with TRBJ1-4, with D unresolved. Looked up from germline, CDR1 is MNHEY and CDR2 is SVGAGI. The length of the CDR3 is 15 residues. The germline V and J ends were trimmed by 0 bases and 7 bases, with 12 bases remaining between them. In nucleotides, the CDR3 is TGTGCCAGCAGTTACTCGGGCGGGCTTTTTGAAAAACTGTTTTTT. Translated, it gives CASSYSGGLFEKLFF.

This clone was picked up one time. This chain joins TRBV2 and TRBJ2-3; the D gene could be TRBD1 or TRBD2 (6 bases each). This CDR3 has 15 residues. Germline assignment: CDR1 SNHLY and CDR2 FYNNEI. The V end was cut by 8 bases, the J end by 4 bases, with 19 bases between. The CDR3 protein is CASDEQGGNADTQYF. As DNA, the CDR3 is TGTGCCAGCGACGAACAGGGAGGTAACGCAGATACGCAGTATTTT.

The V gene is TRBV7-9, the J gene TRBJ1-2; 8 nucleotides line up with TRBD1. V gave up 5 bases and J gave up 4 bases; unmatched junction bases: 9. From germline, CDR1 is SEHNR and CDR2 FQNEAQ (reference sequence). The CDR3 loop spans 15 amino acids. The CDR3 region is CASSPDRGGFYGYTF. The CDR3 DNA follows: TGTGCCAGCAGCCCAGACAGGGGAGGGTTCTATGGCTACACCTTC. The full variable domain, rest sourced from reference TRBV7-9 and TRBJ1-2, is DTGVSQNPRHKITKRGQNVTFRCDPISEHNRLYWYRQTLGQGPEFLTYFQNEAQLEKSRLLSDRFSAERPKGSFSTLEIQRTEQGDSAMYLCASSPDRGGFYGYTFGSGTRLTVV.

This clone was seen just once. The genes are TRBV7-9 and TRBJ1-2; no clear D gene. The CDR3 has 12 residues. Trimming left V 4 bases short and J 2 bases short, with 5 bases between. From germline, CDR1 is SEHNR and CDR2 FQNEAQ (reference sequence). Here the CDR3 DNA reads TGTGCCAGCAGCTCAGAAAACTATGGCTACACCTTC. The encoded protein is CASSSENYGYTF.

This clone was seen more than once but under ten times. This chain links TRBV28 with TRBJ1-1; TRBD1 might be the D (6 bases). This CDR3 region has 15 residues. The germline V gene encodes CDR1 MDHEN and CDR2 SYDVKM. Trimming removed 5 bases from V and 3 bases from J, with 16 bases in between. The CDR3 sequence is CASSRQGEGDTEAFF. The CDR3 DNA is TGTGCCAGCAGTAGGCAGGGTGAGGGGGACACTGAAGCTTTCTTT.

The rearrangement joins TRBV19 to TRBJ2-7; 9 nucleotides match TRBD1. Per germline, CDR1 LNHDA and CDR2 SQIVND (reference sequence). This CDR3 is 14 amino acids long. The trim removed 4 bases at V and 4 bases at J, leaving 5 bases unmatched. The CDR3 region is CASSRGTGSYEQYF. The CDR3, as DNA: TGTGCCAGTAGTAGGGGGACAGGGAGTTACGAGCAGTACTTC.

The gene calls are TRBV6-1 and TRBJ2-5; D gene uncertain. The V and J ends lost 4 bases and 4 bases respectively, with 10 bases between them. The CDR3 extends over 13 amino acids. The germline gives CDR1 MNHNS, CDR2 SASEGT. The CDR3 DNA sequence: TGTGCCAGCAGTGTTAGTTTAGGAGAGACCCAGTACTTC. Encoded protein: CASSVSLGETQYF.

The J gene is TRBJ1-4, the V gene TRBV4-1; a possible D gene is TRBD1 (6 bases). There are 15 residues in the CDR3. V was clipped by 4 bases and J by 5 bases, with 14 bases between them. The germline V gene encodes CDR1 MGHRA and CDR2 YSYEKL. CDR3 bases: TGCGCCAGCAGCCCCGGACAGTCTAACAATGAAAAACTGTTTTTT. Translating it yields CASSPGQSNNEKLFF.

The CDR3 sequence: CASSSPGQLNTGELFF. The CDR3 DNA is TGTGCCAGCAGCAGTCCGGGCCAACTTAACACCGGGGAGCTGTTTTTT. The chain employs TRBV5-4 and TRBJ2-2, with no clear D. Trimming took 4 bases from V and 2 from J, leaving 15 bases between them. The CDR3 loop spans 16 amino acids. CDR1 is SGHNT, CDR2 YYREEE, per germline (reference sequence).

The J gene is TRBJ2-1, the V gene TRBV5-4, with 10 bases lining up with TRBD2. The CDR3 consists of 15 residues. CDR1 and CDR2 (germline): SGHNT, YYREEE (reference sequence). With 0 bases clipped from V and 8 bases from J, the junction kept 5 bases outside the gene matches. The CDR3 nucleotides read TGTGCCAGCAGCTTGGTAGCGGGAGGAAACGATGAGCAGTTCTTC. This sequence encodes CASSLVAGGNDEQFF. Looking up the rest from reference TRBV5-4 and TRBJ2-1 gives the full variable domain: ETGVTQSPTHLIKTRGQQVTLRCSSQSGHNTVSWYQQALGQGPQFIFQYYREEENGRGNFPPRFSGLQFPNYSSELNVNALELDDSALYLCASSLVAGGNDEQFFGPGTRLTVL.

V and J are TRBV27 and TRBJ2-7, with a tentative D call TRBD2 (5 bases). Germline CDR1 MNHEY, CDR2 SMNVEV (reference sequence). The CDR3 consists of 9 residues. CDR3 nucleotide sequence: TGTGCGTCGGGGAACGAGCAGTACTTC. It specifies CASGNEQYF.

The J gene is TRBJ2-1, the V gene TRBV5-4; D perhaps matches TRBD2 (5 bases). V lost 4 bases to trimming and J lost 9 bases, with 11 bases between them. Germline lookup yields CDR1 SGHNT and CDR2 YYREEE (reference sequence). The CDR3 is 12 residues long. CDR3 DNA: TGTGCCAGCAGCGAGGACTGGAGTGAGCAGTTCTTC. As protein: CASSEDWSEQFF. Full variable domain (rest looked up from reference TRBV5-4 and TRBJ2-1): ETGVTQSPTHLIKTRGQQVTLRCSSQSGHNTVSWYQQALGQGPQFIFQYYREEENGRGNFPPRFSGLQFPNYSSELNVNALELDDSALYLCASSEDWSEQFFGPGTRLTVL.

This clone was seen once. The CDR3 DNA follows: TGCGCCAGCAGCCAAGACGGGGGGGCCTACAATGAGCAGTTCTTC. It encodes CASSQDGGAYNEQFF. The chain combines TRBV4-1 with TRBJ2-1; 8 bases align to TRBD2. CDR3 length: 15 residues. Looked up from germline, CDR1 is MGHRA and CDR2 is YSYEKL. V shed 0 bases and J 2 bases; nucleotides not matched to a gene: 0.

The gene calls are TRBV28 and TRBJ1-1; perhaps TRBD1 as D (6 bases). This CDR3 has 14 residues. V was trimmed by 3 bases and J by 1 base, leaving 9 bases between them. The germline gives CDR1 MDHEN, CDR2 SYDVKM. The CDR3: CASSLIGGNTEAFF. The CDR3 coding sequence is TGTGCCAGCAGTTTGATAGGGGGGAACACTGAAGCTTTCTTT.

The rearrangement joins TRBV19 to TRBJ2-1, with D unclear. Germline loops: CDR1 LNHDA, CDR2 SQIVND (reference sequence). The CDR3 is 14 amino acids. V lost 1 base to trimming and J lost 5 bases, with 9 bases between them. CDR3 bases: TGTGCCAGTAGTATAGTTAACTACAACAATGAGCAGTTCTTC. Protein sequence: CASSIVNYNNEQFF.

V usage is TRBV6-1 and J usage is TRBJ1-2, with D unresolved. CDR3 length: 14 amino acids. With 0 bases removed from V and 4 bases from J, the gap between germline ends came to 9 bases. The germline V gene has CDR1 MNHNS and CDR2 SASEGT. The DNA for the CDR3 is TGTGCCAGCAGTGAAGCGGGCGGCCTCTATGGCTACACCTTC. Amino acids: CASSEAGGLYGYTF.

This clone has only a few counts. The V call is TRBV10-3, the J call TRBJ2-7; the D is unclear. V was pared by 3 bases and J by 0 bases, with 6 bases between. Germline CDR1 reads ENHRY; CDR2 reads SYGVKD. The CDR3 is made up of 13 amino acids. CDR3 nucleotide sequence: TGTGCCATCAGTGAACCGGACTCCTACGAGCAGTACTTC. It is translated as CAISEPDSYEQYF.

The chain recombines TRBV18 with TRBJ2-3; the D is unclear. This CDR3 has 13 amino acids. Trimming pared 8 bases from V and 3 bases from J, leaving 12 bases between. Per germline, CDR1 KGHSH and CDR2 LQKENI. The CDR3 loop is CASATPGTDTQYF. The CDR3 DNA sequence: TGTGCCAGCGCGACACCCGGGACAGATACGCAGTATTTT.

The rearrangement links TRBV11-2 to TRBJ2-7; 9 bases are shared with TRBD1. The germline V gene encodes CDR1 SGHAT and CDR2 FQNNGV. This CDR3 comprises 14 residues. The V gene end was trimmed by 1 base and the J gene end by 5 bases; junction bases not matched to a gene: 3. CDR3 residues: CASSLVTGGHEQYF. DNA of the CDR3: TGTGCCAGCAGCTTAGTGACAGGGGGGCACGAGCAGTACTTC. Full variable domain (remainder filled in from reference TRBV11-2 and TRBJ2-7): EAGVAQSPRYKIIEKRQSVAFWCNPISGHATLYWYQQILGQGPKLLIQFQNNGVVDDSQLPKDRFSAERLKGVDSTLKIQPAKLEDSAVYLCASSLVTGGHEQYFGPGTRLTVT.

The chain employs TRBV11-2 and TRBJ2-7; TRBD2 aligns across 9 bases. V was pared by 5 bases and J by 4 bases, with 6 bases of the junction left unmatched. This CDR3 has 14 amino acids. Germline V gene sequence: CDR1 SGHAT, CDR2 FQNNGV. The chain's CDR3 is CASSLSGGAYEQYF. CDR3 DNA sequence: TGTGCCAGCAGCCTTAGCGGGGGCGCTTACGAGCAGTACTTC.